The present TCR beta chain was sequenced within a study of immune cell composition in non-small cell lung cancer (dated by TCRdb to the late 2010s). Study-wide context: Histologic subtype, mostly lung adenocarcinoma or squamous cell carcinoma, was determined with H&E together with p63, CK5, Napsin A and TTF-1 immunohistochemistry. The subtype comparisons left out a handful of tumour specimens with TCR-beta data because those specimens were rare histological subtypes. Using Adaptive Biotechnologies, the researchers ran TCR-beta sequencing on approximately 37 paired NSCLC tumour and non-adjacent lung specimens, along with 20 to 30 tumour-only specimens. For supplementary cohort #1, made up of 10 lung adenocarcinoma cases, paired tumour/lung TCR-beta sequencing was done and TIL populations were generated so that tumour reactivity could be assessed.

Normal lung samples came from the same patient and consisted of non-adjacent lung tissue collected as far from the tumour as possible, at a distance of at least 3 cm. Genomic DNA was extracted with the QIAamp DNA kit from frozen aliquots of unsorted single-cell suspensions. Tissues arrived within 2 hours of resection and were immediately processed into single-cell suspensions. Tissue was mechanically dissociated and enzymatically digested with DNase I, collagenase I and hyaluronidase for approximately 32 minutes at 37 °C, then filtered and RBC-lysed. As encoded in the germline V gene, CDR1 is SGHRS while CDR2 is YFSETQ. From the cysteine up to the phenylalanine, the CDR3 has a length of 13 residues. CDR3 DNA is the only sequence kept; it has 39 bases, read in frame from the first base. V is shortened by 0 bases, J by 1 base, and the region joining them spans 4 bases. In this sample, this clone turned up once. Its antigen is not yet known. Base qualities are not provided; no much larger clone lies one nucleotide away. Distinct nucleotide sequences in the sample also encode this CDR3.

A two-step multiplex PCR amplified TCR-beta CDR3 regions from genomic DNA, and the second step of the PCR added Illumina-compatible adaptors. TCR-beta immunosequencing was performed on an Illumina platform as a commercial immunoSEQ service. The authors processed their data as follows. Two measures summarised the repertoires: productive clonality, and Top 10 Clones, meaning the percentage of T-cell templates coming from the ten most frequent sequences. Productive clonality had a range of 0 to 1, where 1 means a monoclonal population. Using log10 scatter plots, tumour-associated clones were identified as sequences that made up at least 0.1% of tumour T-cell templates yet were absent from the matched non-adjacent lung. Student's t-tests were used for two-group comparisons, ANOVA for comparisons across stages, and linear regression for relationships, with analyses done in GraphPad Prism7 and R. Imported from immuneACCESS, the table was reduced by TCRdb to in-frame sequences with V and J called. These copies leave out some clones; in studies compared against another copy, an unresolved V gene accounts for under half, and the cause of the remainder is not known. That table is the source of V, J and clone size, and D and trimming were worked out from the DNA. The sample profile shows 7,500 to 9,000 clones; roughly 77% of them were found once. The ten largest clones capture about 13% of the sample.

Points the paper makes about the study in general: Tumour-associated clones >0.5% occurred in nearly half of NSCLC cases: about 35% of adenocarcinomas versus approximately 75% of squamous carcinomas. Across 10 or so adenocarcinoma cases, the maximal tumour-associated clone frequency showed a strong correlation with TIL tumour reactivity, but overall clonality showed no such correlation. The reactivity cohort contained only 9 to 10 cases, and the tumour-reactive clones were not shown to have sequences in common with the dominant in vivo tumour-associated clones. No significant correlation was found between tumour TCR-beta clonality and smoking pack-years.

This chain is built from TRBV5-1 and TRBJ1-1; the D gene identity is not certain. This clonotype was obtained from a human donor with non-small cell lung cancer. Sequenced sample: non-adjacent lung tissue. The CDR3 reads as follows: CASSLGGNTEAFF. The nucleotide sequence reads as follows: TGCGCCAGCAGCTTGGGCGGGAACACTGAAGCTTTCTTT.